The following is a TCR beta chain sequence with its context. These data originate in a study of blood T cell repertoires in COVID-19. Turning to the study itself: Collection of acute and convalescent COVID-19 samples took place in the United States, Italy and Spain. Sources were T cells, B-cell-depleted T cells, or PBMCs; the material itself was cDNA or gDNA.

CDR3 length equals 15 residues. The J segment lost 4 bases and the V segment lost 3 bases, leaving 4 bases of the junction unmatched. Germline V gives CDR1 LNHDA, CDR2 SQIVND (reference sequence). The protocol was immunoSEQ multiplex PCR, while the TCRdb copy is restricted to in-frame clones and leaves out a portion. The repertoire consists of about 170,000 clones, with approximately 91% occurring once and the leading ten covering around 5%. Patients of the Seattle cohort, enrolled during active infection, were followed longitudinally. The sequence derives from a man in his late teens or twenties with COVID-19, enrolled during active disease. This chain joins TRBV19 and TRBJ2-1; TRBD1 matches 9 bases. Material: peripheral blood. The CDR3 loop reads CASSIPGQGYNEQFF. Written as DNA, the CDR3 is TGTGCCAGTAGTATCCCGGGACAGGGTTACAATGAGCAGTTCTTC.